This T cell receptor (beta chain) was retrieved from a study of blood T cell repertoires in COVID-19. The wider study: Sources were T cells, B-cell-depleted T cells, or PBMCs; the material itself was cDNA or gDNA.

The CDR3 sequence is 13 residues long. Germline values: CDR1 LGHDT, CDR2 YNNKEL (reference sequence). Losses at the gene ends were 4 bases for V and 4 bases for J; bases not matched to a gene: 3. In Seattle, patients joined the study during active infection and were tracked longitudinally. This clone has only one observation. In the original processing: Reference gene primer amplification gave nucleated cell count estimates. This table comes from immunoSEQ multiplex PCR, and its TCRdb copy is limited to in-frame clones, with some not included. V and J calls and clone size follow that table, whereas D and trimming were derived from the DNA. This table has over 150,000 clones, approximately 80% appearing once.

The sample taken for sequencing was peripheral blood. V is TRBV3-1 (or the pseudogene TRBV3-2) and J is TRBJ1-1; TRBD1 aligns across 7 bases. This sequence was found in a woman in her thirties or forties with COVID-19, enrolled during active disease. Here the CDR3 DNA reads TGTGCCAGCAGCCCTTACAGGGGCACTGAAGCTTTCTTT. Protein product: CASSPYRGTEAFF.